The 21 T cell receptor beta chains below come from one sample, sequenced in a study of vaccination and CD4 T cells after COVID-19. No antigens are known for them. Treatment denoted: approximately 9-day PBMC culture with coronavirus spike peptide pools or control peptides (ViraFEST assay). Sequence data for DNA of cultured CD4+ T cells were generated by the Oncomine TCR Beta short-read assay. TCRdb fed the PCR reads into MiXCR, producing one record per CDR3 protein. The table records over 10,000 distinct CDR3 sequences, about three fifths of them present only once. Input material: CD4+ T cells from blood, cultured in vitro. The receptor set was obtained from a human donor who had recovered from COVID-19.

V gene TRBV3-1 combines with J gene TRBJ2-7, with 9 positions matching TRBD1. Germline V gene lookup returns CDR1 LGHDT and CDR2 YNNKEL (reference sequence). J lost 3 bases, V lost 0 bases, and 9 bases had no gene match. The length of the CDR3 is 17 residues. CDR3 in amino acids: CASSQELWTGASYEQYF. Written as DNA, the CDR3 is TGTGCCAGCAGCCAAGAACTCTGGACAGGGGCAAGCTACGAGCAGTACTTC.

The gene calls are TRBV5-1 and TRBJ2-7, with 11 bases that match TRBD2. The length of the CDR3 is 14 residues. The J segment lost 4 bases and the V segment lost 3 bases, leaving 3 bases of the junction unmatched. Germline V gene sequence: CDR1 SGHRS, CDR2 YFSETQ. The DNA for the CDR3 is TGCGCCAGCAGCTGGGGGACTAGCGGATACGAGCAGTACTTC. Its protein product is CASSWGTSGYEQYF.

V is TRBV20-1 and J is TRBJ1-2, with TRBD1 identical over 7 bases. The ends lost 0 bases at V and 5 bases at J; junction bases unmatched: 9. The CDR3 contains 15 residues. CDR1 is DFQATT, CDR2 SNEGSKA, per germline (reference sequence). CDR3 region: CSARERLWTGYGYTF. The CDR3 DNA reads TGCAGTGCTAGAGAGCGGTTATGGACAGGATATGGCTACACCTTC.

The V call is TRBV2, the J call TRBJ1-1; 8 nucleotides align to TRBD1. The CDR3 sequence is 16 residues long. V lost 6 bases, J lost 5 bases, and 14 bases stayed unmatched. The germline gives CDR1 SNHLY, CDR2 FYNNEI. CDR3 sequence: CASRGLRQGPSTEAFF. The CDR3 DNA follows: TGTGCCAGCAGAGGCCTGAGACAGGGGCCGAGTACTGAAGCTTTCTTT. The whole variable domain, filled in from reference TRBV2 and TRBJ1-1, reads EPEVTQTPSHQVTQMGQEVILRCVPISNHLYFYWYRQILGQKVEFLVSFYNNEISEKSEIFDDQFSVERPDGSNFTLKIRSTKLEDSAMYFCASRGLRQGPSTEAFFGQGTRLTVV.

The chain links TRBV19 to TRBJ2-1; TRBD1 might be the D (6 bases). There are 15 residues in the CDR3. Germline CDR1 reads LNHDA; CDR2 reads SQIVND (reference sequence). The ends were cut back, 3 bases at V and 2 bases at J, with 11 bases in the middle. DNA for the CDR3: TGTGCCAGTAGTATGACAGGAGAGACCTACAATGAGCAGTTCTTC. Encoded protein: CASSMTGETYNEQFF.

There are a few counts of this clonotype. In nucleotides, the CDR3 is TGTGCCACCAGCAGAGATCAGCTAGCGGGAGGGCTAGACACCGGGGAGCTGTTTTTT. Its protein is CATSRDQLAGGLDTGELFF. The chain employs TRBV15 and TRBJ2-2, with 12 bases fitting TRBD2. This CDR3 has 19 amino acids. Per the germline V gene, CDR1 is LNHNV and CDR2 is YYDKDF (reference sequence). J gave up 3 bases and V 0 bases, and 8 bases lay outside the gene matches.

This clonotype was recorded a few times. The chain links TRBV30 to TRBJ1-5; 8 bases map to TRBD1. The CDR3 runs 13 residues. V lost 1 base to trimming and J lost 6 bases; unmatched junction nucleotides: 2. Germline V gives CDR1 GTSNPN, CDR2 SVGIG (reference sequence). DNA for the CDR3: TGTGCCTGGAGTGCAGGGGGCAGTCAGCCCCAGCATTTT. It translates to CAWSAGGSQPQHF.

The rearrangement uses TRBV20-1 and TRBJ2-1; 7 nucleotides line up with TRBD1. CDR1 is DFQATT, CDR2 SNEGSKA, per germline (reference sequence). CDR3 length: 18 residues. With V trimmed by 0 bases and J by 5 bases, 16 bases remained unmatched. The CDR3: CSARDTRRRPGQHNEQFF. The CDR3 DNA reads as TGCAGTGCTAGAGATACGCGAAGAAGACCGGGACAGCACAATGAGCAGTTCTTC.

The rearrangement uses TRBV12-3 or TRBV12-4 and TRBJ2-6; TRBD1 matches 7 bases. V lost 6 bases to trimming and J lost 2 bases; unmatched junction nucleotides: 7. The CDR3 spans 16 residues. As DNA, the CDR3 is TGTGCCAGCAGGGTACGTGACAGGGCTGGGGCCAACGTCCTGACTTTC. Translated, it gives CASRVRDRAGANVLTF.

The chain couples TRBV20-1 to TRBJ2-1, with TRBD1 matching over 11 bases. This CDR3 is built from 14 residues. From germline, CDR1 is DFQATT and CDR2 SNEGSKA (reference sequence). After removal of 6 bases from V and 7 bases from J, the junction contained 8 bases not matched to a gene. The CDR3 loop reads CSAFHRDRGNEQFF. The CDR3 bases are TGCAGTGCATTCCACCGGGACAGGGGGAATGAGCAGTTCTTC.

This clonotype showed up just a few times. The rearrangement uses TRBV20-1 and TRBJ2-5, with D possibly TRBD2 on 6 matching bases. V shed 0 bases and J shed 5 bases, with 13 bases lying between them. Germline V gene lookup returns CDR1 DFQATT and CDR2 SNEGSKA (reference sequence). The CDR3 consists of 14 residues. The CDR3 loop is CSARDQSGGETQYF. CDR3 sequence (DNA): TGCAGTGCTAGAGATCAGAGCGGAGGGGAGACCCAGTACTTC.

The rearrangement uses TRBV7-3 and TRBJ2-2; D is perhaps TRBD2 (5 bases). Trimming took 6 bases from V and 7 from J, leaving 15 bases between them. The CDR3 is made up of 14 amino acids. Germline V gene lookup returns CDR1 SGHTA and CDR2 FQGTGA. CDR3: CASRSGGFDGELFF. The CDR3 DNA reads TGTGCCAGCAGGTCCGGAGGATTCGACGGGGAGCTGTTTTTT.

The chain combines TRBV6-5 with TRBJ2-7; D may be TRBD1 (5 bases). The germline gives CDR1 MNHEY, CDR2 SVGAGI. CDR3 length: 13 amino acids. V lost 2 bases and J 7 bases, leaving 12 bases between the germline ends. CDR3 in amino acids: CASSYSRAREQYF. CDR3 in DNA: TGTGCCAGCAGTTACAGCAGGGCGAGGGAGCAGTACTTC.

The V call is TRBV30, the J call TRBJ1-5; a possible D gene is TRBD1 (5 bases). The CDR3 sequence is 15 residues long. V dropped 2 bases and J dropped 11 bases, with 22 bases sitting between them. CDR1 and CDR2 from the germline V gene are GTSNPN and SVGIG (reference sequence). The CDR3 protein is CAWSRGYRVDRSQHF. CDR3 in DNA: TGTGCCTGGAGTAGGGGATATAGGGTGGATCGGTCCCAGCATTTT.

This clonotype showed up just once. The genes are TRBV2 and TRBJ2-5; tentatively, D is TRBD1 (5 bases). The CDR3 spans 14 residues. V was trimmed by 7 bases and J by 1 base, leaving 13 bases between them. CDR1 SNHLY and CDR2 FYNNEI come from the germline V gene. Here the CDR3 DNA reads TGTGCCAGCAAAACCCAGGGATTCCAAGAGACCCAGTACTTC. Protein product: CASKTQGFQETQYF.

J is TRBJ2-5 and V is TRBV7-6; D not resolved. Trimming left V 5 bases short and J 1 base short, with 11 bases between. The CDR3 spans 14 residues. Germline CDR1 and CDR2: SGHVS and FNYEAQ. The CDR3, as DNA: TGTGCCAGCAGCAGAGAAACGACCCAAGAGACCCAGTACTTC. It yields the protein CASSRETTQETQYF.

The chain recombines TRBV5-4 with TRBJ1-4; D unclear. Trimming took off 0 bases at V and 4 bases at J, with 7 bases between the two ends. Germline V lookup: CDR1 SGHNT, CDR2 YYREEE (reference sequence). The CDR3 is 14 residues long. The CDR3 DNA follows: TGTGCCAGCAGCTTGGGGCTGTATAATGAAAAACTGTTTTTT. This encodes CASSLGLYNEKLFF. Together with reference TRBV5-4 and TRBJ1-4, the CDR3 gives the full variable domain: ETGVTQSPTHLIKTRGQQVTLRCSSQSGHNTVSWYQQALGQGPQFIFQYYREEENGRGNFPPRFSGLQFPNYSSELNVNALELDDSALYLCASSLGLYNEKLFFGSGTQLSVL.

The rearrangement joins TRBV7-2 to TRBJ1-6; TRBD1 is a possible D gene (5 bases). Trimming cost V 1 base and J 7 bases, with 8 bases left between them. CDR3 length: 14 amino acids. From germline, CDR1 is SGHTA and CDR2 FQGNSA. DNA for the CDR3: TGTGCCAGCAGCTTAGGGGACGGAAATTCACCCCTCCACTTT. Translation gives CASSLGDGNSPLHF.

The V call is TRBV5-5, the J call TRBJ1-3; D uncertain. This CDR3 contains 14 residues. Looked up from germline, CDR1 is SGHKS and CDR2 is YYEKEE (reference sequence). V was pared by 2 bases and J by 4 bases, with 10 bases between. The DNA for the CDR3 is TGTGCCAGCAGCTTTAGTGGTGGAGGAAACACCATATATTTT. Its protein product is CASSFSGGGNTIYF. The whole variable domain, filled in from reference TRBV5-5 and TRBJ1-3, reads DAGVTQSPTHLIKTRGQQVTLRCSPISGHKSVSWYQQVLGQGPQFIFQYYEKEERGRGNFPDRFSARQFPNYSSELNVNALLLGDSALYLCASSFSGGGNTIYFGEGSWLTVV.

J is TRBJ2-7 and V is TRBV7-8; no definite D call. CDR1 is SGHVS, CDR2 FQNEAQ, per germline. The CDR3 extends over 16 amino acids. V gave up 8 bases and J gave up 4 bases, with 24 bases separating them. CDR3 amino acids: CASGPILVGHPYEQYF. CDR3 nucleotides: TGTGCCAGCGGGCCCATCCTTGTGGGCCATCCTTACGAGCAGTACTTC. The full variable domain, with the rest looked up from reference TRBV7-8 and TRBJ2-7, is GAGVSQSPRYKVAKRGQDVALRCDPISGHVSLFWYQQALGQGPEFLTYFQNEAQLDKSGLPSDRFFAERPEGSVSTLKIQRTQQEDSAVYLCASGPILVGHPYEQYFGPGTRLTVT.

The V gene is TRBV7-8, the J gene TRBJ2-1; tentatively, D is TRBD2 (8 bases). The CDR3 spans 15 residues. Germline V gene sequence: CDR1 SGHVS, CDR2 FQNEAQ. Trimming removed 1 base at V and 9 bases at J, with 16 bases between. Here the CDR3 reads CASSLGTSRQGEQFF. The CDR3 DNA sequence: TGTGCCAGCAGCTTAGGGACTAGCAGACAGGGTGAGCAGTTCTTC.